Below are 18 T cell receptor beta chains sequenced from a single sample in a study of blood T cell repertoires in COVID-19. TCRdb keeps only in-frame clones here, not all; method: immunoSEQ multiplex PCR. The repertoire has around 93,000 clones, 90% of them found once; the top ten carry approximately 7%. The sequencing input was peripheral blood. All receptors derive from a man between 18 and 35 years old with COVID-19, enrolled during active disease.

The V and J genes are TRBV5-4 and TRBJ2-7; TRBD1 agrees at 7 bases. Germline CDR1 is SGHNT and CDR2 is YYREEE (reference sequence). The CDR3 length is 16 residues. Trimming took 2 bases from V and 1 from J; bases not matched to a gene: 9. The CDR3 is CASSFFTTGASYEQYF. DNA for the CDR3: TGTGCCAGCAGCTTTTTCACCACAGGGGCTTCCTACGAGCAGTACTTC.

In DNA form, the CDR3 reads TGTGCCAGCAGCCGAAGCCCAGGGAACACCATATATTTT. Protein product: CASSRSPGNTIYF. The chain recombines TRBV5-6 with TRBJ1-3; TRBD1 is a possible D gene (5 bases). The V end lost 4 bases, the J end lost 7 bases, and 12 bases lay between the germline ends. Per germline, CDR1 SGHDT and CDR2 YYEEEE. The length of the CDR3 is 13 residues.

J is TRBJ2-2 and V is TRBV30; 8 nucleotides line up with TRBD2. V lost 3 bases and J lost 1; bases outside the gene matches: 1. The germline V gene has CDR1 GTSNPN and CDR2 SVGIG (reference sequence). This CDR3 is 14 amino acids long. In nucleotides, the CDR3 is TGTGCCTGGAGAACTAGCGGGAACACCGGGGAGCTGTTTTTT. Residues: CAWRTSGNTGELFF.

The chain is built from TRBV27 and TRBJ1-1; 10 bases fit TRBD1. Germline-derived CDR1 and CDR2 are MNHEY and SMNVEV (reference sequence). V shed 6 bases, J shed 8 bases, and the junction held 15 bases outside the gene matches. The CDR3 totals 16 residues. CDR3 nucleotides: TGTGCCAGCAGACGTCCGGGACAGGGGTACTCAGGGGAAGCTTTCTTT. It translates to CASRRPGQGYSGEAFF.

The chain recombines TRBV7-2 with TRBJ2-7; D is perhaps TRBD2 (6 bases). CDR1 is SGHTA and CDR2 is FQGNSA in the germline V gene. The CDR3 runs to 13 residues. Trimming left V 5 bases short and J 5 bases short, with 13 bases between. CDR3 sequence reads: CASSRGTPNEQYF. The CDR3 nucleotides read TGTGCCAGCAGCCGAGGGACTCCAAACGAGCAGTACTTC.

V is TRBV6-2 or TRBV6-3 and J is TRBJ2-7, with D possibly being TRBD1 (5 bases). The CDR3 spans 13 residues. Germline V CDR1 and CDR2: MNHEY, SVGEGT. V lost 4 bases, J lost 4 bases, and 11 bases lay in between. CDR3 loop: CASSFLRAYEQYF. The CDR3 DNA sequence: TGTGCCAGCAGTTTCCTCAGGGCGTACGAGCAGTACTTC.

The rearrangement uses TRBV6-5 and TRBJ1-1, with 7 bases aligning to TRBD1. Germline loops: CDR1 MNHEY, CDR2 SVGAGI. This CDR3 contains 14 residues. J gave up 3 bases and V 6 bases, and 7 bases lay outside the gene matches. CDR3 in DNA: TGTGCCAGCAGCAAGGGACAGCGATACACTGAAGCTTTCTTT. Protein: CASSKGQRYTEAFF.

The rearrangement links TRBV10-1 to TRBJ2-1, with TRBD2 as a possible D gene (6 bases). V gave up 3 bases and J gave up 5 bases, with 14 bases separating them. The germline gives CDR1 WNHNN, CDR2 SYGVQD (reference sequence). The CDR3 length is 15 residues. CDR3 protein: CASSEVSSAHNEQFF. For the CDR3, the DNA is TGCGCCAGCAGTGAAGTTTCTAGCGCCCACAATGAGCAGTTCTTC.

This clone has just a few counts. This rearrangement joins TRBV12-5 to TRBJ2-3, with 10 positions matching TRBD1. The CDR3 runs to 16 residues. Unmatched junction bases numbered 13, after V lost 7 bases and J lost 6 bases. Germline V gene data show CDR1 as LGHNT and CDR2 as FRNRAP. The CDR3 region has the DNA TGTGCTAGTGCCATAGGGGACAGGGGACGCAAGGATACGCAGTATTTT. It specifies CASAIGDRGRKDTQYF.

The chain has TRBV4-3 and TRBJ2-3; D possibly corresponds to TRBD1 (6 bases). This CDR3 region has 17 residues. Germline lookup yields CDR1 LGHNA and CDR2 YSLEER. Trimming removed 0 bases from V and 1 base from J, with 14 bases in between. The CDR3 sequence: CASSQDQEGGGTDTQYF. The CDR3 DNA sequence: TGCGCCAGCAGCCAAGATCAAGAAGGGGGTGGCACAGATACGCAGTATTTT.

The chain carries TRBV7-2 and TRBJ2-1, with 13 bases that match TRBD2. The germline gives CDR1 SGHTA, CDR2 FQGNSA. This CDR3 comprises 19 residues. J gave up 8 bases and V 5 bases, and 18 bases lay outside the gene matches. The CDR3 DNA sequence: TGTGCCAGCAGCCCTCCAGGACTAGCGGGAGTTTTACAATTCGATGAGCAGTTCTTC. This gives the protein CASSPPGLAGVLQFDEQFF. Full variable domain (rest looked up from reference TRBV7-2 and TRBJ2-1): GAGVSQSPSNKVTEKGKDVELRCDPISGHTALYWYRQSLGQGLEFLIYFQGNSAPDKSGLPSDRFSAERTGGSVSTLTIQRTQQEDSAVYLCASSPPGLAGVLQFDEQFFGPGTRLTVL.

This clone was observed a handful of times. This sequence joins TRBV25-1 and TRBJ2-7, with TRBD2 identical over 7 bases. The V gene's germline CDR1 is MGHDK and CDR2 SYGVNS. The CDR3 totals 14 residues. The ends lost 5 bases at V and 3 bases at J; junction bases unmatched: 7. The CDR3 sequence: CASSSGGRNYEQYF. The CDR3 DNA sequence: TGTGCCAGCAGTTCGGGCGGGAGAAACTACGAGCAGTACTTC.

The J gene is TRBJ1-1, the V gene TRBV5-6, with 7 bases aligning to TRBD1. The CDR3 is made up of 15 amino acids. V shed 4 bases and J 0 bases; nucleotides not matched to a gene: 6. Per the germline V gene, CDR1 is SGHDT and CDR2 is YYEEEE. The CDR3 DNA sequence: TGTGCCAGCAGCCTCGAGACAGGGTTGAACACTGAAGCTTTCTTT. Amino acid sequence: CASSLETGLNTEAFF.

The chain couples TRBV5-1 to TRBJ1-1; D is possibly TRBD1 (5 bases). The CDR3 loop spans 16 amino acids. Germline assignment: CDR1 SGHRS and CDR2 YFSETQ. Trimming cost V 2 bases and J 0 bases, with 14 bases left between them. CDR3 amino acids: CASSLFGGLMNTEAFF. DNA of the CDR3: TGCGCCAGCAGCTTATTCGGGGGGTTAATGAACACTGAAGCTTTCTTT.

The chain combines TRBV9 with TRBJ2-7; TRBD2 is a possible D gene (5 bases). The germline CDR1 and CDR2 sequences are SGDLS and YYNGEE. The CDR3 has 15 amino acids. The V end was cut by 3 bases, the J end by 2 bases, with 15 bases between. CDR3 coding DNA: TGTGCCAGCAGCGCCGGGATAGGACCGACCTACGAGCAGTACTTC. It encodes CASSAGIGPTYEQYF. The variable domain in full, completed from reference TRBV9 and TRBJ2-7, reads DSGVTQTPKHLITATGQRVTLRCSPRSGDLSVYWYQQSLDQGLQFLIQYYNGEERAKGNILERFSAQQFPDLHSELNLSSLELGDSALYFCASSAGIGPTYEQYFGPGTRLTVT.

This rearrangement joins TRBV20-1 to TRBJ2-1; 10 positions agree with TRBD2. The CDR3 totals 17 residues. Germline CDR1 DFQATT, CDR2 SNEGSKA (reference sequence). V was clipped by 3 bases and J by 9 bases; unmatched bases: 17. Here the CDR3 DNA reads TGCAGTGCTAGTTGGGGGGCTAGCGGGAGATGGGGTAGTGAGCAGTTCTTC. This translates into CSASWGASGRWGSEQFF.

Turning to this clone: One end of the junction fails to match germline, which may point to a read error. The chain links TRBV6-5 to TRBJ1-4; D not resolved. Germline CDR1 MNHEY, CDR2 SVGAGI. The CDR3 covers 14 residues. CDR3 sequence (DNA): TGTGCCAGCAGTTTTACAGATTTTAATGAAAAACTGCTTTTT. Protein product: CASSFTDFNEKLLF.

CDR3 sequence reads: CASSPRAGGSYEQYF. The DNA for the CDR3 is TGCGCCAGCAGCCCCCGCGCGGGGGGCTCATACGAGCAGTACTTC. The rearrangement uses TRBV4-1 and TRBJ2-7; 8 nucleotides match TRBD2. The length of the CDR3 is 15 residues. The trim removed 4 bases at V and 4 bases at J, leaving 9 bases unmatched. Germline V gene data show CDR1 as MGHRA and CDR2 as YSYEKL.